These T cell receptor beta chains were read from a single sample in a study of blood T cell repertoires in COVID-19. Libraries were prepared by immunoSEQ multiplex PCR; TCRdb keeps only in-frame clonotypes and omits some of them. The data hold about 410,000 clones, with approximately 90% observed a single time. The source material was peripheral blood. The receptors shown here come from a woman aged 40 to 50 with COVID-19, enrolled during active disease. CDR3s include the opening cysteine and the closing phenylalanine or tryptophan. The D gene is left open where the match is weak. Clone size, where shown, is once, few, many, or a class for clones that have expanded.

-	TRBV28	TRBJ1-6	-	TGTGCCAGCAGGTCCGGGACACCCCTTTCCCTCCACTTT	CASRSGTPLSLHF
-	TRBV5-1	TRBJ2-7	-	TGCGCCAGCAGCTTGCAGGGGAGGGAGGGGGAGCAGTACTTC	CASSLQGREGEQYF
-	TRBV27	TRBJ1-5	TRBD1	TGTGCCAGCAGTTTAGGTGGAGGACAGGGGAGGAATCAGCCCCAGCATTTT	CASSLGGGQGRNQPQHF
-	TRBV7-2	TRBJ1-4	TRBD1	TGTGCCAGCAGTTACGCGGGACAGGGGGATGAAAAACTGTTTTTT	CASSYAGQGDEKLFF
-	TRBV18	TRBJ2-7	TRBD1	TGTGCCAGCTCAAAAACCGGGACAGGGCTCGGGCAGTACTTC	CASSKTGTGLGQYF
-	TRBV6-6	TRBJ2-7	-	TGTGCCAGCAGTTACACCGGAGGGAACTCCTACGAGCAGTACTTC	CASSYTGGNSYEQYF
-	TRBV28	TRBJ1-1	-	TGTGCCAGCAGTCTTATGAACACTGAAGCTTTCTTT	CASSLMNTEAFF
once	TRBV4-3	TRBJ1-4	-	TGCGCCAGCAGCCAAGATCTGCCCCCAACAGCGGATAATGAAAAACTGTTTTTT	CASSQDLPPTADNEKLFF
-	TRBV20-1	TRBJ1-1	-	TGCAGTGCTCGTGTTACAGGGCACACTGAAGCTTTCTTT	CSARVTGHTEAFF
few	TRBV4-3	TRBJ1-5	-	TGCGCCAGCAGCCAAGAGGAGGGGAGTGCGCCCCAGCATTTT	CASSQEEGSAPQHF